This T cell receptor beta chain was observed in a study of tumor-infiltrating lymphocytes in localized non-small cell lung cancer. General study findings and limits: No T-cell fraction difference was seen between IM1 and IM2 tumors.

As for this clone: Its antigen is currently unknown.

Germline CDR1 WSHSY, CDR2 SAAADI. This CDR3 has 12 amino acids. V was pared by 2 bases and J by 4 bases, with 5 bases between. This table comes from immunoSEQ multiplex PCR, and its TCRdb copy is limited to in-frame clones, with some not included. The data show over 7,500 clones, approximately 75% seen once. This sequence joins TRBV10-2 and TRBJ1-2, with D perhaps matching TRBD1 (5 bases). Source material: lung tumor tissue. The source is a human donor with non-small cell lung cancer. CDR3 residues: CASSEGAYGYTF. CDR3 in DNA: TGCGCCAGCAGTGAGGGGGCCTATGGCTACACCTTC.